This T cell receptor (beta chain) was identified in a study of blood T cells in healthy people across ages. General study findings and limits: Nothing was known about donor CMV status, and this possibly confounded expanded clonotype changes.

Alongside a J-beta primer mix, a sample-barcoded 5' primer served in a second PCR lasting about 7 to 11 cycles. TCRdb independently ran MiXCR on the 5' RACE reads; one entry per CDR3 protein. The sample records 1.5 million to 2 million distinct CDR3 sequences, approximately 30% being singletons. A remark on this clonotype: Its matching antigen is unknown.

V dropped 7 bases and J dropped 10 bases, with 14 bases sitting between them. The CDR3 extends over 12 amino acids. Looked up from germline, CDR1 is MNHNY and CDR2 is SVGAGI (reference sequence). This TCR came from a woman in her twenties or thirties in good health. The chain combines TRBV6-6 with TRBJ2-1, with D perhaps TRBD1 or TRBD2 (5 bases each). The sequencing sample was made of blood. In DNA form, the CDR3 reads TGTGCCAGCACCACATTAGGGACGGAGCAGTTCTTC. Its protein is CASTTLGTEQFF.